The clone carrying this T cell receptor beta chain was found a few times. Its matching antigen is unknown. This specimen comes from a study of T-cell reconstitution after alpha-beta-depleted transplantation in children. Study-wide results and caveats: When one year had passed after transplant, most T-cell counts and diversity came from newly produced T cells.

Trimming stripped 0 bases from V and 3 bases from J, with 9 bases between. This CDR3 is 15 amino acids long. Germline V gene data show CDR1 as ENHRY and CDR2 as SYGVKD. Unique molecular identifiers were incorporated into the prepared TCRbeta library. From the PCR reads, TCRdb called clonotypes with MiXCR, one entry per CDR3 protein. The sample lists more than 100,000 distinct CDR3 sequences; roughly 23% were seen once. The chain combines TRBV10-3 with TRBJ2-1; D may be TRBD2 (5 bases). The sample was PBMCs, mostly from graft donor cells, taken 180 days after TCRalphabeta/CD19-depleted stem cell transplant. The origin of this receptor is a male patient between 2 and 9 years old who had a stem cell transplant for chronic granulomatous disease, so the T cells may come from the graft donor. The CDR3 DNA sequence: TGTGCCATCAGTGAGTCTGGTAGCGACTACAATGAGCAGTTCTTC. As protein: CAISESGSDYNEQFF.